These T cell receptor beta chains were read from a single sample in a study of T cell responses to AZD1222 COVID-19 vaccine. TCRdb keeps only in-frame clones here, not all; method: immunoSEQ multiplex PCR. The sample includes 95,000 to 150,000 clones, 90% to 95% of them seen just once. Source: peripheral blood, taken 28 days after the second AZD1222 dose. The receptors derive from an adult who received the AZD1222 COVID-19 vaccine. CDR3s include the opening cysteine and the closing phenylalanine or tryptophan. The D gene is left open where the match is weak. Expanded clones are given a class, and other clones once, few, many or no size at all.

CDR3 protein,CDR3 DNA,D gene,J gene,CDR3 length,clone size,V gene
CAWSTGGETQYF,TGTGCCTGGAGTACGGGGGGCGAGACCCAGTACTTC,NA,TRBJ2-5,12,NA,TRBV30
CASSPGGSYYNEQFF,TGTGCCAGCAGCCCCGGTGGGTCCTACTACAATGAGCAGTTCTTC,NA,TRBJ2-1,15,NA,TRBV7-9
CASTQLAGGTTGELFF,TGTGCCAGCACCCAACTAGCGGGGGGAACCACCGGGGAGCTGTTTTTT,TRBD2,TRBJ2-2,16,NA,TRBV5-6
CASSQKTGGFYGYTF,TGTGCCAGCTCACAAAAGACAGGGGGCTTCTATGGCTACACCTTC,TRBD1,TRBJ1-2,15,NA,TRBV18
CASSPSQGEGNIQYF,TGTGCCAGCAGCCCATCACAGGGCGAGGGGAACATTCAGTACTTC,NA,TRBJ2-4,15,NA,TRBV7-8
CASSLGGGRGNQPQHF,TGTGCCAGCAGCTTAGGAGGGGGCCGTGGAAATCAGCCCCAGCATTTT,TRBD1,TRBJ1-5,16,NA,TRBV7-9
CASRGLHTDTQYF,TGTGCCAGCAGGGGACTGCACACAGATACGCAGTATTTT,NA,TRBJ2-3,13,NA,TRBV27
CASLPSGGYEQYF,TGTGCCTCCCTCCCCTCGGGGGGCTACGAGCAGTACTTC,TRBD2,TRBJ2-7,13,NA,TRBV7-9
CATETGGARGYTF,TGTGCCACCGAGACAGGGGGCGCGAGGGGCTACACCTTC,TRBD1,TRBJ1-2,13,once,TRBV19
CASSRGLVHEQFF,TGTGCCAGCAGCCGGGGACTAGTCCATGAGCAGTTCTTC,TRBD2,TRBJ2-1,13,NA,TRBV12-3/TRBV12-4
CATSREGRGIYNEQFF,TGTGCCACCAGCAGAGAGGGCAGGGGAATATACAATGAGCAGTTCTTC,NA,TRBJ2-1,16,once,TRBV15
CASSSQIYTEAFF,TGTGCCAGCAGTTCCCAGATCTACACTGAAGCTTTCTTT,NA,TRBJ1-1,13,few,TRBV27
CASSHTLGEQETQYF,TGCGCCAGCAGCCACACTCTGGGGGAACAAGAGACCCAGTACTTC,NA,TRBJ2-5,15,NA,TRBV4-3
CASSVAGSHNNEQFF,TGTGCCAGCTCAGTCGCCGGGAGTCACAATAATGAGCAGTTCTTC,NA,TRBJ2-1,15,NA,TRBV18
CASSIDISWDRANTEAFF,TGTGCCAGTAGTATAGACATTTCGTGGGACAGGGCGAACACTGAAGCTTTCTTT,TRBD1,TRBJ1-1,18,NA,TRBV19
CASSSGFNQPQHF,TGTGCCAGCAGCTCCGGGTTCAATCAGCCCCAGCATTTT,NA,TRBJ1-5,13,NA,TRBV11-2
CASRPVGVTSQYF,TGTGCCAGCAGGCCCGTTGGGGTCACGTCCCAGTACTTC,NA,TRBJ2-5,13,NA,TRBV25-1
CASSVLETQYF,TGCGCCAGCAGTGTTTTAGAGACCCAGTACTTC,NA,TRBJ2-5,11,NA,TRBV10-2
CASSYPAGNTDTQYF,TGTGCCAGCAGTTACCCAGCGGGGAATACAGATACGCAGTATTTT,TRBD2,TRBJ2-3,15,NA,TRBV6-6
CASSLAVDYEQYF,TGTGCCAGCAGCTTGGCCGTAGACTACGAGCAGTACTTC,NA,TRBJ2-7,13,NA,TRBV7-2
CASSEGPGWDTEAFF,TGCGCCAGCAGCGAAGGGCCGGGATGGGACACTGAAGCTTTCTTT,NA,TRBJ1-1,15,NA,TRBV5-1
CVSSSPRGQETQYF,TGTGTCAGTAGTTCCCCCCGGGGCCAAGAGACCCAGTACTTC,NA,TRBJ2-5,14,NA,TRBV19
CASNPGSSYNSPLHF,TGTGCCAGCAACCCAGGGAGCTCCTATAATTCACCCCTCCACTTT,NA,TRBJ1-6,15,NA,TRBV7-2
CASSYSGRGKQETQYF,TGTGCCAGCAGCTATTCCGGACGGGGAAAACAAGAGACCCAGTACTTC,NA,TRBJ2-5,16,NA,TRBV7-2
CASSLGQGAGELFF,TGTGCCAGCAGCTTGGGGCAGGGGGCCGGGGAGCTGTTTTTT,TRBD1,TRBJ2-2,14,NA,TRBV5-4
CAWMRYGENSPLHF,TGTGCCTGGATGAGGTACGGGGAAAATTCACCCCTCCACTTT,NA,TRBJ1-6,14,NA,TRBV30
CASSESPYNEQFF,TGCGCCAGCAGTGAGTCCCCGTACAATGAGCAGTTCTTC,NA,TRBJ2-1,13,NA,TRBV10-1
CAISESAPYSNQPQHF,TGTGCCATCAGTGAGTCGGCACCGTATAGCAATCAGCCCCAGCATTTT,NA,TRBJ1-5,16,NA,TRBV10-3
CASSLDGRGPGYGYTF,TGTGCCAGCAGCTTAGATGGCAGGGGGCCTGGCTATGGCTACACCTTC,TRBD1,TRBJ1-2,16,NA,TRBV7-2
CSASEGQGDQPQHF,TGCAGTGCTAGTGAGGGACAGGGGGATCAGCCCCAGCATTTT,TRBD1,TRBJ1-5,14,NA,TRBV20-1
CASSRLQGGYTF,TGTGCCAGCAGCCGATTACAGGGAGGCTACACCTTC,NA,TRBJ1-2,12,NA,TRBV12-3/TRBV12-4
CASSLGRGNQPQHF,TGTGCCAGCAGTCTCGGACGGGGCAATCAGCCCCAGCATTTT,NA,TRBJ1-5,14,NA,TRBV27
CASSQGTGTDNYGYTF,TGTGCCAGCAGCCAAGGTACCGGGACAGATAACTATGGCTACACCTTC,TRBD1,TRBJ1-2,16,NA,TRBV14
CASSLDPWLQATQYF,TGTGCCAGCAGCTTAGATCCCTGGTTGCAGGCGACCCAGTACTTC,NA,TRBJ2-5,15,NA,TRBV11-2
CASSSPPTSGRAFSEQFF,TGTGCCAGCAGCTCGCCTCCAACTAGCGGGAGGGCCTTTAGTGAGCAGTTCTTC,TRBD2,TRBJ2-1,18,NA,TRBV7-6
CASSESSATADTQYF,TGCGCCAGCAGTGAGTCGTCGGCTACCGCAGATACGCAGTATTTT,NA,TRBJ2-3,15,NA,TRBV10-1
CASSQVRKEETQYF,TGCGCCAGCAGCCAAGTTAGAAAGGAAGAGACCCAGTACTTC,NA,TRBJ2-5,14,NA,TRBV4-1
CASSLTGRTGELFF,TGTGCCAGCAGCTTAACAGGGCGCACCGGGGAGCTGTTTTTT,NA,TRBJ2-2,14,NA,TRBV7-9
CASSPGERMNTEAFF,TGCGCCAGCAGCCCCGGAGAGAGGATGAACACTGAAGCTTTCTTT,NA,TRBJ1-1,15,once,TRBV5-1
CASSFRGKETQYF,TGTGCCAGCAGTTTTCGGGGGAAGGAGACCCAGTACTTC,NA,TRBJ2-5,13,once,TRBV27
CASSPGRHDGYTF,TGTGCCAGTAGCCCCGGCCGGCACGATGGCTACACCTTC,NA,TRBJ1-2,13,NA,TRBV19
CASSYSIGQETQYF,TGTGCCAGCAGTTACTCGATAGGTCAAGAGACCCAGTACTTC,NA,TRBJ2-5,14,NA,TRBV6-5
CASSQDGEGANEKLFF,TGCGCCAGCAGCCAAGATGGGGAGGGGGCTAATGAAAAACTGTTTTTT,NA,TRBJ1-4,16,NA,TRBV4-3
CASSRGHSPPSGYTF,TGTGCCAGCAGCCGCGGACACTCCCCTCCTTCTGGCTACACCTTC,NA,TRBJ1-2,15,NA,TRBV3-1/TRBV3-2
CASSQARFPGEKLFF,TGCGCCAGCAGCCAAGCGAGATTCCCGGGAGAAAAACTGTTTTTT,NA,TRBJ1-4,15,NA,TRBV4-3
CAWSALRGLPSYEQYF,TGTGCCTGGAGTGCCCTCAGGGGCCTCCCGTCCTACGAGCAGTACTTC,NA,TRBJ2-7,16,NA,TRBV30
CASSHNTDTQYF,TGTGCCAGCAGCCACAATACAGATACGCAGTATTTT,NA,TRBJ2-3,12,NA,TRBV5-8